A single sample is the source of the 20 T cell receptor beta chains below, sequenced in a study of T-cell memory formation after mild COVID-19. TCRdb redid the calling of the 5' RACE reads with MiXCR, one entry per CDR3 protein. The profile covers approximately 480,000 distinct CDR3 sequences, with 15% to 20% appearing a single time and 9% to 15% taken by the ten largest. The source material was PBMCs or a T cell subset sorted from them (not recorded which). The receptors were gathered from an adult woman who had mild COVID-19 (a few samples of this study predate the infection). Cell type and time point are not known.

The chain uses TRBV4-1 and TRBJ2-2; 10 bases match TRBD1. The CDR3 is made up of 17 amino acids. V lost 4 bases to trimming and J lost 5 bases; unmatched junction nucleotides: 10. Germline V gene sequence: CDR1 MGHRA, CDR2 YSYEKL. The chain's CDR3 is CASSRWSRQGATGELFF. The CDR3 DNA follows: TGCGCCAGCAGCCGGTGGTCCAGACAGGGGGCAACCGGGGAGCTGTTTTTT.

V gene TRBV5-1 combines with J gene TRBJ1-1; D call uncertain. Germline V gene lookup returns CDR1 SGHRS and CDR2 YFSETQ. This CDR3 is built from 20 residues. The ends were cut back, 2 bases at V and 5 bases at J, with 31 bases in the middle. CDR3: CASSFHSFPSSIARRTEAFF. The CDR3 region has the DNA TGCGCCAGCAGCTTCCACAGCTTCCCCTCATCTATCGCCAGAAGAACTGAAGCTTTCTTT.

This chain joins TRBV7-9 and TRBJ2-5, with 13 bases matching TRBD2. The CDR3 spans 16 residues. The V and J ends lost 0 bases and 4 bases, in that order; junction bases with no gene match: 2. CDR1 is SEHNR, CDR2 FQNEAQ, per germline (reference sequence). Written as DNA, the CDR3 is TGTGCCAGCAGCTTAGCCTGGACTAGCGGGGGAGAGACCCAGTACTTC. Amino acids: CASSLAWTSGGETQYF.

There are a few counts of this clonotype. The chain is built from TRBV12-3 or TRBV12-4 and TRBJ1-2; D is perhaps TRBD1 (6 bases). V lost 8 bases to trimming and J lost 4 bases, with 11 bases between them. The CDR3 sequence is 12 residues long. The CDR3 coding sequence is TGTGCCAGCGGGACACGGAGCTATGGCTACACCTTC. It yields the protein CASGTRSYGYTF.

This clonotype was counted many times. V gene TRBV5-1 combines with J gene TRBJ2-3; TRBD2 might be the D (6 bases). This CDR3 has 14 amino acids. Germline V gene data show CDR1 as SGHRS and CDR2 as YFSETQ. V lost 4 bases and J lost 5, with 14 bases in between. As DNA, the CDR3 is TGCGCCAGCAGCGTTCGGGACTCAGGAGATACGCAGTATTTT. It yields the protein CASSVRDSGDTQYF.

The gene calls are TRBV7-9 and TRBJ2-1; no clear D. The V end was cut by 4 bases, the J end by 5 bases, with 12 bases between. Germline V gene lookup returns CDR1 SEHNR and CDR2 FQNEAQ (reference sequence). This CDR3 comprises 14 residues. DNA for the CDR3: TGTGCCAGCAGCTCTTCGGTGTCTCACAATGAGCAGTTCTTC. Amino acids: CASSSSVSHNEQFF. The full variable domain, with the rest looked up from reference TRBV7-9 and TRBJ2-1, is DTGVSQNPRHKITKRGQNVTFRCDPISEHNRLYWYRQTLGQGPEFLTYFQNEAQLEKSRLLSDRFSAERPKGSFSTLEIQRTEQGDSAMYLCASSSSVSHNEQFFGPGTRLTVL.

This clonotype was counted a single time. This chain uses TRBV20-1 with TRBJ2-7, with a weak D call TRBD2 (6 bases). The CDR3 has 15 amino acids. The germline V gene has CDR1 DFQATT and CDR2 SNEGSKA (reference sequence). V lost 1 base and J lost 3, with 16 bases in between. CDR3 nucleotide sequence: TGCAGTGCTAGAGGTGGAGTCCCGGGGGTCTACGAGCAGTACTTC. Amino acid sequence: CSARGGVPGVYEQYF.

This clonotype appeared a few times. V is TRBV4-3 and J is TRBJ2-1; no clear D gene. Trimming left V 6 bases short and J 7 bases short, with 19 bases between. Germline loops: CDR1 LGHNA, CDR2 YSLEER. The CDR3 length is 15 residues. The CDR3 protein is CASRFPVQARNEQFF. DNA for the CDR3: TGCGCCAGCAGGTTTCCCGTCCAGGCGAGGAATGAGCAGTTCTTC.

The V gene is TRBV2, the J gene TRBJ1-1; D call uncertain. V shed 4 bases and J shed 11 bases, with 17 bases lying between them. Per the germline V gene, CDR1 is SNHLY and CDR2 is FYNNEI. The CDR3 is 13 residues long. CDR3 nucleotides: TGTGCCAGCAGTGGGATTAGGGTTTCAGCGGCTTTCTTT. This sequence encodes CASSGIRVSAAFF.

This chain connects TRBV5-1 to TRBJ2-7; no definite D call. Germline loops: CDR1 SGHRS, CDR2 YFSETQ. With 2 bases removed from V and 5 bases from J, the gap between germline ends came to 8 bases. This CDR3 region has 12 residues. CDR3: CASSFTGHEQYF. The CDR3 coding sequence is TGCGCCAGCAGCTTTACTGGCCACGAGCAGTACTTC.

The V call is TRBV5-1, the J call TRBJ2-3; 8 bases agree with TRBD2. The CDR3 consists of 19 residues. V lost 0 bases, J lost 5 bases, and 17 bases stayed unmatched. Germline assignment: CDR1 SGHRS and CDR2 YFSETQ. This CDR3 is CASSLEAAAGGGFGDTQYF. CDR3 bases: TGCGCCAGCAGCTTGGAGGCGGCGGCGGGCGGGGGGTTTGGAGATACGCAGTATTTT.

This clonotype was observed many times. The V and J genes are TRBV5-1 and TRBJ2-7; the D is unclear. This CDR3 spans 14 amino acids. With 4 bases removed from V and 0 bases from J, the gap between germline ends came to 11 bases. The germline V gene has CDR1 SGHRS and CDR2 YFSETQ. The CDR3 DNA reads as TGCGCCAGCAGCCCCGATTCCCACTCCTACGAGCAGTACTTC. Translation: CASSPDSHSYEQYF.

At least ten counts were recorded for this clonotype. The chain employs TRBV4-3 and TRBJ2-7, with 7 bases matching TRBD2. The germline V gene has CDR1 LGHNA and CDR2 YSLEER. The CDR3 spans 15 residues. V dropped 0 bases and J dropped 4; count of bases not matched to a gene: 6. CDR3 residues: CASSQERRGSYEQYF. CDR3 bases: TGCGCCAGCAGCCAAGAGCGTCGCGGGAGTTACGAGCAGTACTTC.

V gene TRBV5-5 combines with J gene TRBJ1-6; D unclear. The CDR3 has 15 amino acids. Germline V gene data show CDR1 as SGHKS and CDR2 as YYEKEE (reference sequence). V was trimmed by 4 bases and J by 9 bases, leaving 17 bases between them. Here the CDR3 reads CASSLIYSSGSPLHF. DNA of the CDR3: TGTGCCAGCAGCCTTATCTACTCTTCTGGTTCACCCCTCCACTTT.

The chain links TRBV7-3 to TRBJ1-2, with D uncertain. Trimming shortened V by 11 bases and J by 0 bases, and 16 bases separated the two germline ends. Germline CDR1 reads SGHTA; CDR2 reads FQGTGA. This CDR3 spans 14 amino acids. The CDR3 loop is CARESLQPNYGYTF. DNA for the CDR3: TGTGCCCGCGAAAGTCTACAGCCTAACTATGGCTACACCTTC.

V and J are TRBV12-3 or TRBV12-4 and TRBJ1-2, with D unclear. The CDR3 runs 12 residues. The V and J ends lost 4 bases and 8 bases respectively, with 11 bases between them. The CDR3 DNA follows: TGTGCCAGCAGTTCAACGCCTAGGGGCTACACCTTC. Amino acid sequence: CASSSTPRGYTF.

This clonotype was recorded a few times. This chain links TRBV5-5 with TRBJ2-1; 12 nucleotides match TRBD2. J was trimmed by 10 bases and V by 4 bases; bases with no gene match: 9. Germline assignment: CDR1 SGHKS and CDR2 YYEKEE (reference sequence). The CDR3 contains 15 residues. The CDR3 coding sequence is TGTGCCAGCAGCCCCGGGACTAGCGGGTGGAAGGAGCAGTTCTTC. It yields the protein CASSPGTSGWKEQFF.

This clonotype occurred a few times. The V gene is TRBV7-2, the J gene TRBJ2-3, with D possibly matching TRBD2 (5 bases). The germline CDR1 and CDR2 sequences are SGHTA and FQGNSA. The CDR3 is 17 residues long. Trimming stripped 1 base from V and 1 base from J, with 15 bases between. For the CDR3, the DNA is TGTGCCAGCAGCTTAGGGGCTAGCCCCTGGGGCACAGATACGCAGTATTTT. Protein sequence: CASSLGASPWGTDTQYF. The full variable domain, its missing parts supplied by reference TRBV7-2 and TRBJ2-3, is GAGVSQSPSNKVTEKGKDVELRCDPISGHTALYWYRQSLGQGLEFLIYFQGNSAPDKSGLPSDRFSAERTGGSVSTLTIQRTQQEDSAVYLCASSLGASPWGTDTQYFGPGTRLTVL.

This clonotype was observed a few times. This CDR3 reads CATSETGRSNQPQHF. CDR3 DNA: TGTGCCACCAGTGAGACAGGGCGTAGCAATCAGCCCCAGCATTTT. The rearrangement uses TRBV24-1 and TRBJ1-5, with 7 bases lining up with TRBD1. From germline, CDR1 is KGHDR and CDR2 SFDVKD. The V gene end was trimmed by 4 bases and the J gene end by 0 bases; junction bases not matched to a gene: 2. The CDR3 runs 15 residues.

This clonotype was counted only a few times. The V call is TRBV3-1, the J call TRBJ1-1; D remains unclear. The CDR3 has 12 residues. Between the trimmed V and J ends, which lost 8 bases and 11 bases, there was a span of 18 bases. Germline V lookup: CDR1 LGHDT, CDR2 YNNKEL (reference sequence). CDR3 loop: CASASLGLRAFF. CDR3 nucleotides: TGTGCCAGCGCCTCCCTCGGTCTCCGGGCTTTCTTT. Full variable domain (outside the CDR3, taken from reference TRBV3-1 and TRBJ1-1): DTAVSQTPKYLVTQMGNDKSIKCEQNLGHDTMYWYKQDSKKFLKIMFSYNNKELIINETVPNRFSPKSPDKAHLNLHINSLELGDSAVYFCASASLGLRAFFGQGTRLTVV.